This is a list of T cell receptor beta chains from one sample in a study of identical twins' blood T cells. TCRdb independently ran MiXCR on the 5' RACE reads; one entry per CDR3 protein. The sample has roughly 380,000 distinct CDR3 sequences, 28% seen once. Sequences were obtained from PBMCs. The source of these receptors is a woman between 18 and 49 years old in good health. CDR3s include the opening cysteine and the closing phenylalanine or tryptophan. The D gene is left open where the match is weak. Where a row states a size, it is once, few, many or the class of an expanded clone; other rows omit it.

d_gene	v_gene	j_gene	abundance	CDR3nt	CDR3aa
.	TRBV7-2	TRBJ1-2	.	TGTGCCAGCAGCTTAGTCGGGGGACATCAGGGCTACACCTTC	CASSLVGGHQGYTF
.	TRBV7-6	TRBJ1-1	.	TGTGCCAGCAGCCCAGTTCGACAGCCGAACACTGAAGCTTTCTTT	CASSPVRQPNTEAFF
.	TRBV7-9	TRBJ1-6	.	TGTGCCAGCAGCTTAGCCGGGCTCGGTTCACCCCTCCACTTT	CASSLAGLGSPLHF
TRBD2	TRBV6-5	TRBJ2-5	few	TGTGCCAGCAGTTACACTAGCGGGGGAGGCCAGGAGACCCAGTACTTC	CASSYTSGGGQETQYF
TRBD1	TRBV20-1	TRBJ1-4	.	TGCAGTGCTCTTCCAGCAATGACAGGGGAACGTGAAAAACTGTTTTTT	CSALPAMTGEREKLFF
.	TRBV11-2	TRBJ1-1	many	TGTGCCAGCAGCTTCGCATTGGGGAACACTGAAGCTTTCTTT	CASSFALGNTEAFF
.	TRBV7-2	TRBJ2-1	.	TGTGCCAGCAGCCCCTGGGGTAGTGGGAATAGTGAGCAGTTCTTC	CASSPWGSGNSEQFF
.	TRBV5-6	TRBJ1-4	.	TGTGCCAGCACCCTGGGAAATGAAAAACTGTTTTTT	CASTLGNEKLFF
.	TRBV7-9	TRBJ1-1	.	TGTGCCAGCAGCTTCGGCGAAGTGAACACTGAAGCTTTCTTT	CASSFGEVNTEAFF
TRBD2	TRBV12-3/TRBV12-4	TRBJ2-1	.	TGTGCCAGCCACCCCGGTGGTAGCGGGGTCAATGAGCAGTTCTTC	CASHPGGSGVNEQFF
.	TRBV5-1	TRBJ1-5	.	TGCGCCAGCAGTTTGGGGGACAACAATCCGCCCCAGCATTTT	CASSLGDNNPPQHF
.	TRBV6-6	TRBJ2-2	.	TGTGCCTGCAGCTATACCGGGGAGCTGTTTTTT	CACSYTGELFF
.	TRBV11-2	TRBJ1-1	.	TGTGCCAACAGCTTACGGGAAGGGTTGAAAGCTTTCTTT	CANSLREGLKAFF
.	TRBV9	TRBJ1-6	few	TGTGCCAGCAGCGTAGGGTACGGAAGTTCACCCCTCCACTTT	CASSVGYGSSPLHF
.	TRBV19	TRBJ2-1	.	TGTGCCAGCTCCCCCTCTAGAGCCGATGAGCAGTTCTTC	CASSPSRADEQFF
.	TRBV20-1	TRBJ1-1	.	TGCAGTGCTAGAGATCATCAGGGAGCGGGGACTGAAGCTTTCTTT	CSARDHQGAGTEAFF
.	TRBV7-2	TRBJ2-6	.	TGTGCCAGCAGCTTATGGAGCTCTGGGGCCAACGTCCTGACTTTC	CASSLWSSGANVLTF
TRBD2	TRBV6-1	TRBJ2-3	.	TGTGCCAGCACCCTCGGACTAGTGGATACGCAGTATTTT	CASTLGLVDTQYF
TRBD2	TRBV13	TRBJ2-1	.	TGTGCCAGCAGCTCCCACGAGACTAGCGGGAGTGATGAGCAGTTCTTC	CASSSHETSGSDEQFF
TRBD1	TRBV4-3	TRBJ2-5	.	TGCGCCAGCAGCCGTTTTTCAGACAGGGGTATATCTTTTGGAGAGACCCAGTACTTC	CASSRFSDRGISFGETQYF
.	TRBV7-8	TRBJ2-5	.	TGTGCCAGCAGCTTAGGCAGGGTAAAGACCCAGTACTTC	CASSLGRVKTQYF
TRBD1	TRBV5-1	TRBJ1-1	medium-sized	TGCGCCAGCAGCCGGACAGGGGGCTTCATGAACACTGAAGCTTTCTTT	CASSRTGGFMNTEAFF
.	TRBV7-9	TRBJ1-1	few	TGTGCCAGCAGTAAAGGGGTGGCCTACGCTGAAGCTTTCTTT	CASSKGVAYAEAFF
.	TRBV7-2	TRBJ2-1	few	TGTGCCAGCAGTCCACAAACTAGGGTAGGTGAGCAGTTCTTC	CASSPQTRVGEQFF
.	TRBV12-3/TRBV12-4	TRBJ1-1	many	TGTGCCAGCAGTTTAACCCGAGTTGGTGAAGCTTTCTTT	CASSLTRVGEAFF
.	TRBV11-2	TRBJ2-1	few	TGTGCCAGCAGCTTCGACTTCTCCCTCTCCTACAATGAGCAGTTCTTC	CASSFDFSLSYNEQFF
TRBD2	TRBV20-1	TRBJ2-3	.	TGCAGTGCTAGTCAGGGCGGGAGGAGATTAGATACGCAGTATTTT	CSASQGGRRLDTQYF
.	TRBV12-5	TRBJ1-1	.	TGTGCTAGTGGTTTGGCTCAACACCGCATGAACACTGAAGCTTTCTTT	CASGLAQHRMNTEAFF
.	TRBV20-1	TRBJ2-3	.	TGCAGTGCTAGAGATACCAGGGCCCCCACAGATACGCAGTATTTT	CSARDTRAPTDTQYF
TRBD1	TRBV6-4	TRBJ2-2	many	TGTGCCAGCAGAAGGGACAGCAACACCGGGGAGCTGTTTTTT	CASRRDSNTGELFF
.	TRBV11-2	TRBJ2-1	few	TGTGCCAGCAGCTCCAACACCAATGAGCAGTTCTTC	CASSSNTNEQFF
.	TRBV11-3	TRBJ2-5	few	TGTGCCAGCAGCTTAGGGTTTGAGGACGAGACCCAGTACTTC	CASSLGFEDETQYF
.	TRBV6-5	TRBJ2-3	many	TGTGCCAGCACCCTAGGGGATACGCAGTATTTT	CASTLGDTQYF
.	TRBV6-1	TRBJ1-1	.	TGTGCCAGCAGTGAAGTTAAGGGGCGAGCTTTCTTT	CASSEVKGRAFF
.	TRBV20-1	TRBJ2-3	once	TGCGGGGTCAACAGGAGAGGCACAGATACGCAGTATTTT	CGVNRRGTDTQYF
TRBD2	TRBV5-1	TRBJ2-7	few	TGCGCCAGCACGACTCTAGCGGGCACCTACGAGCAGTACTTC	CASTTLAGTYEQYF
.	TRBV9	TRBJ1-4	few	TGTGCCAGCAGCGTGAGGGGAGAGGATGAAAAACTGTTTTTT	CASSVRGEDEKLFF
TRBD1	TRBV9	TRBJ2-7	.	TGTGCCAGCAGCGTGGGACAGCTACCCTACGAGCAGTACTTC	CASSVGQLPYEQYF
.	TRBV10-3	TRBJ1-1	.	TGTGCCATCAGTGAGGCGCCAGGGTATGGAGCTGAAGCTTTCTTT	CAISEAPGYGAEAFF
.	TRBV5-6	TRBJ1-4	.	TGTGCCAGCAGCTCCCTCTGGGCAGGGCACGGTGAAAAACTGTTTTTT	CASSSLWAGHGEKLFF
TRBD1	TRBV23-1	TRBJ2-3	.	TGCGCCAGCAGTAACAGGGGTAGAGATACGCAGTATTTT	CASSNRGRDTQYF
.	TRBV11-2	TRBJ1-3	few	TGTGCCAGCAGCTACAGGGTAGACTCTGGAAACACCATATATTTT	CASSYRVDSGNTIYF
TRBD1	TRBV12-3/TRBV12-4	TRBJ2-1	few	TGTGCCAGCAGGAATGTTAGGGACAGCTCCTACAATGAGCAGTTCTTC	CASRNVRDSSYNEQFF
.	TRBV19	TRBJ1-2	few	TGTGCCAGTAGTATTCACCGGGACGGATTCTATGGCTACACCTTC	CASSIHRDGFYGYTF
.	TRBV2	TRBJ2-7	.	TGTGCCAGCAGTGGTGACATCTCCTACGAGCAGTACTTC	CASSGDISYEQYF
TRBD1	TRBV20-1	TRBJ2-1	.	TGCAGTGCCACCGAGGGACAGGCGTTCTTC	CSATEGQAFF
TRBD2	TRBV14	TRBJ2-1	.	TGTGCCAGCAGACCACGGGAGGGGGGATCCTACAATGAGCAGTTCTTC	CASRPREGGSYNEQFF
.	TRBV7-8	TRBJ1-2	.	TGTGCCAGCAGCGGGGACGGGCCCTATGGCTACACCTTC	CASSGDGPYGYTF
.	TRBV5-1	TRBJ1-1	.	TGCGCCAGCAGCTTCCGTGCAGCACCGACTGAAGCTTTCTTT	CASSFRAAPTEAFF
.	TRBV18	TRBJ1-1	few	TGTGCCAGCTCACCTACCCTCGCTGCTGAAGCTTTCTTT	CASSPTLAAEAFF
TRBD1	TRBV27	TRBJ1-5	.	TGTGCCAGCAGCCCATTTCCAGGGGGAAGCAATCAGCCCCAGCATTTT	CASSPFPGGSNQPQHF